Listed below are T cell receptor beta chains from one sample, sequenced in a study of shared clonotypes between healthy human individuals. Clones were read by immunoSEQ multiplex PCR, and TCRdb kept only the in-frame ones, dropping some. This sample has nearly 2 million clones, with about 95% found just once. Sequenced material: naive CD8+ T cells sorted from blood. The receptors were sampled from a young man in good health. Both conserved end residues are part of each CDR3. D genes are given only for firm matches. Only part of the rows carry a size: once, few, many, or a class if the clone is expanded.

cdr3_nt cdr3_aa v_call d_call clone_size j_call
TGTGCCAGCAGTGAAGCTTGGCGGCTTGAAGCTTTCTTT CASSEAWRLEAFF TRBV6-1 - - TRBJ1-1
TGTGCCAGCAGTTTTGCGGGCACGGGTCCTCTCTACAATGAGCAGTTCTTC CASSFAGTGPLYNEQFF TRBV27 - many TRBJ2-1
TGCGCCAGCAGCTGGACAAGTAGCGGGAGTTACAATGAGCAGTTCTTC CASSWTSSGSYNEQFF TRBV5-1 TRBD2 - TRBJ2-1
TGTGCCAGCAGCCCCGACCTGATTGGAAACACCATATATTTT CASSPDLIGNTIYF TRBV7-9 - - TRBJ1-3
TGTGCCAGCAGTCCACGGGGACTAGCGAACACCGGGGAGCTGTTTTTT CASSPRGLANTGELFF TRBV27 TRBD2 - TRBJ2-2
TGCGCCAGCAGTGAAATGGACAATGAGCAGTTCTTC CASSEMDNEQFF TRBV10-2 - - TRBJ2-1
TGTGCCAGCAGCTTACCAGGGGCTAGCTCCTACGAGCAGTACTTC CASSLPGASSYEQYF TRBV11-2 - - TRBJ2-7
TGTGCCAGCGCGGGACTAGCGGCCTCCTACAATGAGCAGTTCTTC CASAGLAASYNEQFF TRBV2 TRBD2 - TRBJ2-1
TGCGCCAGCAGCCAACTTCGTGACTCCTACGAGCAGTACTTC CASSQLRDSYEQYF TRBV4-3 - - TRBJ2-7
TGTGCCAGCAGCTTGGGGACGAACGAGCAGTACTTC CASSLGTNEQYF TRBV7-9 - - TRBJ2-7
TGTGCCAGCAGCCCGGGACTCCTGACCGGGGAGCTGTTTTTT CASSPGLLTGELFF TRBV6-6 - - TRBJ2-2
TGTGCCAGCAGCTTGGACGGCTATCAGCCCCAGCATTTT CASSLDGYQPQHF TRBV7-9 - few TRBJ1-5
TGTGCCAGCAGCTTTGCTAGCGGGAGGGCCGGGGACATTCAGTACTTC CASSFASGRAGDIQYF TRBV11-2 TRBD2 - TRBJ2-4
TGTGCCAGCAGCTTACAGGGGTTCTCCTACGAGCAGTACTTC CASSLQGFSYEQYF TRBV7-6 - - TRBJ2-7
TGTGCCAGTAGTATGGATGCAGAGAGCTTCTACGAGCAGTACTTC CASSMDAESFYEQYF TRBV19 - - TRBJ2-7
TGTGCCAGCAGCTTCAGGGGGGAGGGCACTGAAGCTTTCTTT CASSFRGEGTEAFF TRBV5-4 TRBD1 - TRBJ1-1
TGTGCCAGCAGTTTAATTGGGGCGGGTCAGCCCCAGCATTTT CASSLIGAGQPQHF TRBV28 - - TRBJ1-5
TGTGCCAGCACGAGGACAGGTCCGCAGGGGGAGACCCAGTACTTC CASTRTGPQGETQYF TRBV2 TRBD1 - TRBJ2-5